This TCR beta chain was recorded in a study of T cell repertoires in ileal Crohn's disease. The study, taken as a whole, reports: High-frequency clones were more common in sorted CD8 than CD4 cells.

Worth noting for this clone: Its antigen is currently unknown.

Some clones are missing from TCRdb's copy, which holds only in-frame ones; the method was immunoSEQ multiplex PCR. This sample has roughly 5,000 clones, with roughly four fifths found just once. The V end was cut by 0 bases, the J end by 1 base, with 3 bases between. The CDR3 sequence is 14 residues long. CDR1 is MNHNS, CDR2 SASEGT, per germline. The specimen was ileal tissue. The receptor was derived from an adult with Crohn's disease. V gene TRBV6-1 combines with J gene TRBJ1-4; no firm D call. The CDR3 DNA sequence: TGTGCCAGCAGTGAAGCTAGAACTAATGAAAAACTGTTTTTT. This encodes CASSEARTNEKLFF.